This T cell receptor beta chain originates from a study of cytomegalovirus exposure and HLA in healthy donors. The PCR contained 60 Vbeta and 13 Jbeta primers. Produced via immunoSEQ multiplex PCR; TCRdb's table is partial and in-frame only. The table includes roughly 150,000 clones, 80% to 85% detected once. Findings of the study overall: In an earlier analysis, most TCR beta V segments were productive about 87% or about 30% of the time. Further analysis was carried out later, and it showed several of the most significant clusters appearing linked to common viral pathogens. High specificity and sensitivity for cytomegalovirus status were reported for the classifier.

J gave up 7 bases and V 5 bases, and 9 bases lay outside the gene matches. The CDR3 runs to 14 residues. The germline CDR1 and CDR2 sequences are MNHEY and SMNVEV (reference sequence). This clone was recorded only once. Antigen specificity is unknown. The sequenced sample consisted of PBMCs. The sequence came from a male donor in good health and CMV-seronegative. This chain links TRBV27 with TRBJ2-5, with 8 bases matching TRBD2. The CDR3 reads CASSLGGAGGTQYF. The CDR3 nucleotides are TGTGCCAGCAGTCTCGGGGGGGCCGGCGGGACCCAGTACTTC.